A single sample is the source of the 23 T cell receptor beta chains below, sequenced in a study of cytomegalovirus exposure and HLA in healthy donors. The PCR was carried out with 60 Vbeta primers and 13 Jbeta primers. The table came from immunoSEQ multiplex PCR; TCRdb's copy has only in-frame clones and leaves some out. The sample yields some 120,000 clones, roughly 82% seen once. The sample was PBMCs. These receptors originate from a man aged 35 to 55 in good health and CMV-seropositive.

V usage is TRBV7-2 and J usage is TRBJ2-5; perhaps TRBD1 as D (6 bases). The J call may be wrong; the DNA end is better matched by TRBJ2-7. The germline V gene has CDR1 SGHTA and CDR2 FQGNSA. This CDR3 region has 14 residues. CDR3 region: CASSPATGLYEQYF. DNA for the CDR3: TGTGCCAGCAGCCCGGCGACAGGCCTCTACGAGCAGTACTTC.

In its sample, this clone was seen once. The V call is TRBV11-2, the J call TRBJ2-2; a weak D match, TRBD2 (6 bases). CDR3 length equals 18 residues. The germline gives CDR1 SGHAT, CDR2 FQNNGV. The V end was cut by 0 bases, the J end by 2 bases, with 16 bases between. DNA for the CDR3: TGTGCCAGCAGCTTAGATTCGGGGTGGAGGGGAAACACCGGGGAGCTGTTTTTT. This gives the protein CASSLDSGWRGNTGELFF.

For the CDR3, the DNA is TGTGCCATCAGTGCCGGGACAGTGAACACTGAAGCTTTCTTT. Protein sequence: CAISAGTVNTEAFF. The chain uses TRBV10-3 and TRBJ1-1, with TRBD1 matching over 7 bases. V gave up 4 bases and J gave up 0 bases; unmatched junction bases: 2. Germline V lookup: CDR1 ENHRY, CDR2 SYGVKD. The CDR3 totals 14 residues.

The chain uses TRBV11-2 and TRBJ1-3; 8 bases line up with TRBD1. The CDR3 extends over 12 amino acids. The V gene's germline CDR1 is SGHAT and CDR2 FQNNGV. The trim removed 11 bases at V and 2 bases at J, leaving 2 bases unmatched. The CDR3 is CAGQGPGNTIYF. In DNA form, the CDR3 reads TGTGCCGGACAGGGCCCTGGAAACACCATATATTTT.

Notes on this clone: At one end the junction does not follow the germline gene, possibly because of a read error. V and J are TRBV7-2 and TRBJ2-2, with D maybe TRBD1 (5 bases). CDR1 and CDR2 (germline): SGHTA, FQGNSA. CDR3 length: 14 amino acids. The CDR3 sequence: CASSLRRGTGELFF. CDR3 nucleotide sequence: TGTGCTAGCAGCTTAAGAAGGGGCACCGGGGAGCTGTTTTTT.

This clone occurred a few times. One junction end does not reproduce the germline sequence, and a read error may be involved. J is TRBJ2-5 and V is TRBV6-1; 7 bases match TRBD2. Germline CDR1 reads MNHNS; CDR2 reads SASEGT. This CDR3 region has 18 residues. In DNA, the CDR3 is TGTGCCATCAGTGAGCTTATTCGTAGCGGGCCTTACCAAGAGACCCAGTACTTC. It specifies CAISELIRSGPYQETQYF.

The chain joins TRBV28 to TRBJ2-1, with 12 bases that match TRBD2. The germline gives CDR1 MDHEN, CDR2 SYDVKM. Trimming took 3 bases from V and 9 from J; bases not matched to a gene: 6. The CDR3 covers 15 residues. The CDR3 nucleotides read TGTGCCAGCAGTTTTGCGACTAGCGGGGGTGGTGAGCAGTTCTTC. It specifies CASSFATSGGGEQFF.

The rearrangement links TRBV7-2 to TRBJ1-5; 8 nucleotides line up with TRBD1. The germline V gene encodes CDR1 SGHTA and CDR2 FQGNSA. V lost 5 bases and J lost 2; bases outside the gene matches: 2. This CDR3 spans 14 amino acids. Here the CDR3 reads CASSPGGGNQPQHF. The CDR3 region has the DNA TGTGCCAGCAGCCCAGGGGGCGGCAATCAGCCCCAGCATTTT.

This clone has just a few counts. The chain carries TRBV19 and TRBJ1-2; perhaps TRBD1 as D (6 bases). V lost 3 bases, J lost 10 bases, and 12 bases lay in between. The CDR3 totals 12 residues. In germline, CDR1 is LNHDA, CDR2 SQIVND (reference sequence). The CDR3 DNA sequence: TGTGCCAGTAGTATGGCCGGGACATCCTACACCTTC. Protein: CASSMAGTSYTF.

In this sample, this clone turned up a few times. In the same sample, other DNA sequences code for this CDR3. CDR3 nucleotides: TGTGCCAGCAGCCGGACTAGCGACTACTACGAGCAGTACTTC. It translates to CASSRTSDYYEQYF. The rearrangement links TRBV7-2 to TRBJ2-7; 9 nucleotides match TRBD2. The CDR3 has 14 residues. Germline CDR1 and CDR2: SGHTA and FQGNSA. The junction had 5 bases not matched to a gene; V was cut back by 5 bases and J by 3 bases.

The J gene is TRBJ2-7, the V gene TRBV28, with 9 bases lining up with TRBD1. Germline CDR1 and CDR2: MDHEN and SYDVKM. The V segment lost 4 bases and the J segment 3 bases; nucleotides outside the gene matches: 4. CDR3 size: 14 residues. CDR3 nucleotides: TGTGCCAGCAGTTGGGACAGGGAGGTCTACGAGCAGTACTTC. Protein: CASSWDREVYEQYF.

V and J are TRBV28 and TRBJ2-7; 12 bases are a match to TRBD1. The J segment lost 9 bases and the V segment lost 7 bases, leaving 7 bases of the junction unmatched. Germline V gene lookup returns CDR1 MDHEN and CDR2 SYDVKM. The CDR3 is made up of 13 amino acids. The CDR3 spells CASTGTGGSGQYF. CDR3 nucleotide sequence: TGTGCCAGCACCGGGACAGGGGGCTCTGGGCAGTACTTC. Full variable domain (outside the CDR3, taken from reference TRBV28 and TRBJ2-7): DVKVTQSSRYLVKRTGEKVFLECVQDMDHENMFWYRQDPGLGLRLIYFSYDVKMKEKGDIPEGYSVSREKKERFSLILESASTNQTSMYLCASTGTGGSGQYFGPGTRLTVT.

A single count supports this clone. The V and J genes are TRBV7-8 and TRBJ1-4, with TRBD1 as a possible D gene (5 bases). The CDR3 sequence is 16 residues long. The germline CDR1 and CDR2 sequences are SGHVS and FQNEAQ. Trimming removed 5 bases from V and 0 bases from J, with 13 bases in between. Here the CDR3 DNA reads TGTGCCAGCAGCAACCGGGGGTCCGCAACTAATGAAAAACTGTTTTTT. Translating gives CASSNRGSATNEKLFF. The variable domain in full, with the rest retrieved from reference TRBV7-8 and TRBJ1-4, is GAGVSQSPRYKVAKRGQDVALRCDPISGHVSLFWYQQALGQGPEFLTYFQNEAQLDKSGLPSDRFFAERPEGSVSTLKIQRTQQEDSAVYLCASSNRGSATNEKLFFGSGTQLSVL.

The CDR3 is CASSQREGEDGGYTF. The CDR3 DNA sequence: TGTGCCAGCAGCCAAAGGGAAGGGGAGGATGGTGGCTACACCTTC. J is TRBJ1-2 and V is TRBV9, with TRBD1 as a possible D gene (5 bases). V shed 4 bases and J shed 7 bases, with 20 bases lying between them. This CDR3 has 15 amino acids. Germline CDR1 reads SGDLS; CDR2 reads YYNGEE.

This sequence joins TRBV7-9 and TRBJ2-7, with D perhaps matching TRBD2 (6 bases). CDR3 length: 13 residues. CDR1 is SEHNR, CDR2 FQNEAQ, per germline (reference sequence). V was shortened by 4 bases and J by 3 bases, with 10 bases between the two germline ends. The CDR3 DNA reads as TGTGCCAGCAGCTCCTCTAGCGTCTACGAGCAGTACTTC. Translated: CASSSSSVYEQYF.

The gene calls are TRBV2 and TRBJ2-2, with 7 bases lining up with TRBD1. There are 14 residues in the CDR3. The J segment lost 6 bases and the V segment lost 6 bases, leaving 7 bases of the junction unmatched. Germline V gene data show CDR1 as SNHLY and CDR2 as FYNNEI. The CDR3 sequence: CASRIDREPGELFF. The CDR3 nucleotides read TGTGCCAGCAGGATAGACAGGGAACCCGGGGAGCTGTTTTTT.

The chain recombines TRBV7-2 with TRBJ2-2, with TRBD1 as a possible D gene (6 bases). Trimming took 8 bases from V and 4 from J, leaving 14 bases between them. Germline V gene lookup returns CDR1 SGHTA and CDR2 FQGNSA. The CDR3 sequence is 14 residues long. The chain's CDR3 is CASEQGPRTGELFF. The CDR3 nucleotides read TGTGCCAGCGAACAGGGACCCCGCACCGGGGAGCTGTTTTTT.

V and J are TRBV4-3 and TRBJ2-5; maybe TRBD2 (6 bases). The CDR3 is 16 residues long. V lost 0 bases to trimming and J lost 1 base, with 12 bases between them. The V gene's germline CDR1 is LGHNA and CDR2 YSLEER. The CDR3, as DNA: TGCGCCAGCAGCCAAGATGCCCGGGGAGGCCAAGAGACCCAGTACTTC. It yields the protein CASSQDARGGQETQYF.

The chain employs TRBV7-2 and TRBJ1-4; tentative D call: TRBD1 (6 bases). V was shortened by 5 bases and J by 5 bases, with 12 bases between the two germline ends. The CDR3 contains 14 residues. In germline, CDR1 is SGHTA, CDR2 FQGNSA. The CDR3 bases are TGTGCCAGCAGCCGGACAGCCCAAAATGAAAAACTGTTTTTT. Translated, it gives CASSRTAQNEKLFF.

The chain uses TRBV7-9 and TRBJ2-7; the match to TRBD2 covers 11 bases. This CDR3 region has 16 residues. The V gene's germline CDR1 is SEHNR and CDR2 FQNEAQ (reference sequence). The junction had 6 bases not matched to a gene; V was cut back by 1 base and J by 4 bases. The CDR3 DNA is TGTGCCAGCAGCTTAGTAGCTAGCGGGGGGAGATACGAGCAGTACTTC. Protein product: CASSLVASGGRYEQYF.

V usage is TRBV28 and J usage is TRBJ2-7; perhaps TRBD2 as D (7 bases). Germline V lookup: CDR1 MDHEN, CDR2 SYDVKM. This CDR3 has 16 amino acids. The ends were cut back, 2 bases at V and 1 base at J, with 15 bases in the middle. The CDR3 bases are TGTGCCAGCAGTTTAAGGGGGGGCGTAAGGTCCTACGAGCAGTACTTC. It encodes CASSLRGGVRSYEQYF.

The chain couples TRBV5-1 to TRBJ2-7, with D possibly matching TRBD2 (5 bases). The V and J ends lost 0 bases and 2 bases respectively, with 12 bases between them. The V gene's germline CDR1 is SGHRS and CDR2 YFSETQ. CDR3 length equals 15 residues. This chain's CDR3 is CASSLEHSGTYEQYF. Here the CDR3 DNA reads TGCGCCAGCAGCTTGGAACACAGCGGAACCTACGAGCAGTACTTC.

The chain couples TRBV9 to TRBJ1-3; 7 bases align to TRBD1. The CDR3 spans 14 residues. V lost 3 bases and J lost 7; bases outside the gene matches: 7. Germline CDR1 and CDR2: SGDLS and YYNGEE. CDR3 DNA: TGTGCCAGCAGCGCGGGACAGCTTCGGAACACCATATATTTT. This sequence encodes CASSAGQLRNTIYF.